This entry lists 30 T cell receptor beta chains sequenced from one sample in a study of beta chain features in type 1 diabetes listed by TCRdb under 2018. The paper as a whole reports these results and caveats: A moderate but significant shortening of TCRB CDR3 length was observed in type 1 diabetes patients in all four CD4+ subsets.

The antigens these receptors bind are not known. Library creation used the immunoSEQ multiplex PCR assay. The entire isolated RNA was reverse transcribed using the High Capacity cDNA Reverse Transcription Kit, and thus expressed TCRB transcripts were sequenced. What TCRdb holds here is the immuneACCESS table cut down to in-frame rearrangements. Part of the clones is not present; checked against another copy, under half of the missing clones reflect an unresolved V gene, and the others are unexplained. A total of roughly 180,000 clones appear in this sample, 7.8% of them only once. The ten largest account for roughly 1% of the sample. The specimen sequenced was central memory CD4+ T cells from blood. These receptors were obtained from a woman aged 40 to 50 with type 1 diabetes.

This clone was counted only a few times. The chain has TRBV7-9 and TRBJ2-7, with a possible D match to TRBD2 (5 bases). Germline CDR1 SEHNR, CDR2 FQNEAQ (reference sequence). V was trimmed by 1 base and J by 3 bases, leaving 10 bases between them. The CDR3 runs to 14 residues. The CDR3 DNA sequence: TGTGCCAGCAGCTTAGTGATGAGCGGCTACGAGCAGTACTTC. Amino acid sequence: CASSLVMSGYEQYF. Based on the CDR3 plus reference TRBV7-9 and TRBJ2-7, the full variable domain is DTGVSQNPRHKITKRGQNVTFRCDPISEHNRLYWYRQTLGQGPEFLTYFQNEAQLEKSRLLSDRFSAERPKGSFSTLEIQRTEQGDSAMYLCASSLVMSGYEQYFGPGTRLTVT.

This clone turned up a few times. This chain joins TRBV4-2 and TRBJ2-5, with TRBD2 matching over 10 bases. V dropped 1 base and J dropped 5; count of bases not matched to a gene: 19. There are 20 residues in the CDR3. Looked up from germline, CDR1 is LGHNA and CDR2 is YNFKEQ. CDR3 DNA: TGTGCCAGCAGCCAAGCGGGGTTGGTACGGAGCGGGGGGGCCGGGGAGACCCAGTACTTC. This sequence encodes CASSQAGLVRSGGAGETQYF.

This clone was seen only a few times. V is TRBV27 and J is TRBJ1-5, with TRBD1 identical over 8 bases. The germline V gene has CDR1 MNHEY and CDR2 SMNVEV (reference sequence). The V segment lost 9 bases and the J segment 4 bases; nucleotides outside the gene matches: 5. The CDR3 is 13 residues long. CDR3 bases: TGTGCCAGTTGGACAGGGAAGAATCAGCCCCAGCATTTT. Its protein product is CASWTGKNQPQHF.

This chain uses TRBV5-4 with TRBJ2-3, with 10 bases matching TRBD2. Per germline, CDR1 SGHNT and CDR2 YYREEE (reference sequence). This CDR3 has 15 amino acids. V was clipped by 4 bases and J by 4 bases; unmatched bases: 6. The CDR3 protein is CASSPGTSAADTQYF. DNA of the CDR3: TGTGCCAGCAGCCCTGGGACTAGCGCCGCAGATACGCAGTATTTT. The full variable domain, with the rest looked up from reference TRBV5-4 and TRBJ2-3, is ETGVTQSPTHLIKTRGQQVTLRCSSQSGHNTVSWYQQALGQGPQFIFQYYREEENGRGNFPPRFSGLQFPNYSSELNVNALELDDSALYLCASSPGTSAADTQYFGPGTRLTVL.

The rearrangement joins TRBV5-1 to TRBJ1-1; the D is unclear. Germline CDR1 SGHRS, CDR2 YFSETQ. The CDR3 loop spans 14 amino acids. Trimming cost V 4 bases and J 3 bases, with 13 bases left between them. The CDR3, as DNA: TGCGCCAGCAGCCGGACTATTGAGGACACTGAAGCTTTCTTT. It translates to CASSRTIEDTEAFF.

At least ten counts were recorded for this clone. The chain is built from TRBV23-1 and TRBJ2-7, with 11 bases identical to TRBD1. TRBV23-1 is filed as an ORF, its function uncertain. V dropped 3 bases and J dropped 2; count of bases not matched to a gene: 6. The CDR3 length is 16 residues. The CDR3 loop is CASSHPGQGGTYEQYF. CDR3 sequence (DNA): TGCGCCAGCAGTCATCCGGGACAGGGGGGAACCTACGAGCAGTACTTC.

This clone appeared a few times. The genes are TRBV19 and TRBJ2-1; 8 bases fit TRBD1. CDR1 is LNHDA and CDR2 is SQIVND in the germline V gene (reference sequence). The CDR3 has 15 amino acids. J was trimmed by 7 bases and V by 5 bases; bases with no gene match: 10. For the CDR3, the DNA is TGTGCCAGTAGTCCTATCACTGGACAGGGTAATGAGCAGTTCTTC. It codes for CASSPITGQGNEQFF.

Only a few counts were recorded for this clone. The V and J genes are TRBV5-1 and TRBJ1-1; D unclear. The CDR3 totals 15 residues. The germline CDR1 and CDR2 sequences are SGHRS and YFSETQ. V lost 0 bases and J lost 0, with 9 bases in between. CDR3 bases: TGCGCCAGCAGCTTGGGACACCACATGAACACTGAAGCTTTCTTT. It yields the protein CASSLGHHMNTEAFF.

This clone has a handful of counts. V usage is TRBV6-5 and J usage is TRBJ1-3; perhaps TRBD1 as D (6 bases). Germline loops: CDR1 MNHEY, CDR2 SVGAGI. The CDR3 is made up of 14 amino acids. Trimming cost V 2 bases and J 5 bases, with 10 bases left between them. Here the CDR3 reads CASSYGTTRNTIYF. The CDR3 nucleotides read TGTGCCAGCAGTTACGGGACAACCCGAAACACCATATATTTT.

The chain couples TRBV7-2 to TRBJ2-7; 9 positions agree with TRBD1. The CDR3 is 13 amino acids. Germline V lookup: CDR1 SGHTA, CDR2 FQGNSA. V shed 5 bases and J 7 bases; nucleotides not matched to a gene: 6. DNA of the CDR3: TGTGCCAGCAGCCCCCAGGACAGGGGTGAGCAGTACTTC. Translation gives CASSPQDRGEQYF.

On this clone itself: A junction boundary mismatches the germline segment, possibly from a read error. The CDR3 region is CASSERGYQETQYF. DNA of the CDR3: TGCGCCAGCAGCGAAAGGGGATATCAAGAGACCCAGTACTTC. The chain has TRBV5-4 and TRBJ2-5; D may be TRBD1 (5 bases). Germline lookup yields CDR1 SGHNT and CDR2 YYREEE (reference sequence). This CDR3 has 14 amino acids. Supplemented by reference TRBV5-4 and TRBJ2-5, the full variable domain reads ETGVTQSPTHLIKTRGQQVTLRCSSQSGHNTVSWYQQALGQGPQFIFQYYREEENGRGNFPPRFSGLQFPNYSSELNVNALELDDSALYLCASSERGYQETQYFGPGTRLLVL.

The chain combines TRBV28 with TRBJ1-2, with 10 bases lining up with TRBD1. The CDR3 contains 14 residues. V lost 1 base, J lost 8 bases, and 4 bases stayed unmatched. Germline-derived CDR1 and CDR2 are MDHEN and SYDVKM. In DNA form, the CDR3 reads TGTGCCAGCAGTTTATCCCCGGACAGGGGGGGCTACACCTTC. Protein: CASSLSPDRGGYTF.

The chain employs TRBV29-1 and TRBJ1-1; 9 positions match TRBD1. Germline-derived CDR1 and CDR2 are SQVTM and ANQGSEA. The CDR3 is made up of 11 amino acids. J was trimmed by 11 bases and V by 2 bases; bases with no gene match: 3. The CDR3 is CSVELDRGAFF. CDR3 sequence (DNA): TGCAGCGTTGAATTGGACAGGGGCGCTTTCTTT.

This clone has only a few counts. The V call is TRBV6-5, the J call TRBJ2-1; D remains unclear. CDR1 is MNHEY and CDR2 is SVGAGI in the germline V gene. V shed 4 bases and J shed 6 bases, with 7 bases lying between them. The CDR3 covers 12 residues. The CDR3 is CASSSGSNEQFF. The CDR3 DNA reads as TGTGCCAGCAGTTCGGGTTCCAATGAGCAGTTCTTC.

There are many counts of this clone. The chain has TRBV29-1 and TRBJ1-2, with a possible D match to TRBD1 (5 bases). The CDR3 consists of 13 residues. Per germline, CDR1 SQVTM and CDR2 ANQGSEA. Trimming cost V 3 bases and J 6 bases, with 14 bases left between them. The CDR3 sequence: CSVEEQGLHGYTF. CDR3 sequence (DNA): TGCAGCGTTGAGGAGCAGGGCCTACATGGCTACACCTTC.

There are a few counts of this clone. The gene calls are TRBV5-4 and TRBJ2-3; no clear D. The CDR3 loop spans 13 amino acids. Trimming shortened V by 4 bases and J by 4 bases, and 10 bases separated the two germline ends. Germline V gives CDR1 SGHNT, CDR2 YYREEE (reference sequence). The CDR3 sequence: CASSPPLADTQYF. The CDR3 DNA follows: TGTGCCAGCAGCCCCCCACTGGCAGATACGCAGTATTTT.

V and J are TRBV27 and TRBJ2-7, with D tentatively TRBD1 (5 bases). CDR3 length equals 14 residues. V lost 1 base and J 2 bases, leaving 9 bases between the germline ends. CDR1 MNHEY and CDR2 SMNVEV come from the germline V gene (reference sequence). In nucleotides, the CDR3 is TGTGCCAGCAGTTTATTTGCAGGGCCCTACGAGCAGTACTTC. It encodes CASSLFAGPYEQYF.

This chain connects TRBV4-3 to TRBJ1-4; D unresolved. Trimming removed 0 bases from V and 4 bases from J, with 18 bases in between. Looked up from germline, CDR1 is LGHNA and CDR2 is YSLEER. This CDR3 is built from 18 residues. Written as DNA, the CDR3 is TGCGCCAGCAGCCAAGACCCGACGAAGGCAGGCCTTAATGAAAAACTGTTTTTT. Protein product: CASSQDPTKAGLNEKLFF.

This chain uses TRBV19 with TRBJ2-7; D possibly corresponds to TRBD2 (5 bases). Germline CDR1 and CDR2: LNHDA and SQIVND (reference sequence). The CDR3 consists of 13 residues. Trimming left V 7 bases short and J 5 bases short, with 15 bases between. The CDR3 region has the DNA TGTGCCAGTACCCAAGGGAGAGGGAACGAGCAGTACTTC. Its translation is CASTQGRGNEQYF.

This clone appeared a few times. This rearrangement joins TRBV19 to TRBJ2-7, with D unclear. This CDR3 contains 13 residues. The ends were cut back, 4 bases at V and 0 bases at J, with 7 bases in the middle. Germline CDR1 and CDR2: LNHDA and SQIVND (reference sequence). The CDR3 region is CASSRQASYEQYF. Here the CDR3 DNA reads TGTGCCAGTAGTAGGCAGGCCTCCTACGAGCAGTACTTC.

This clone was found once. A much larger clone differs by one base, so this may be a read error. V gene TRBV9 combines with J gene TRBJ1-1; 7 bases align to TRBD1. There are 13 residues in the CDR3. Trimming at V came to 4 bases and at J to 3 bases, leaving 3 bases not matched to a gene. CDR1 SGDLS and CDR2 YYNGEE come from the germline V gene. The CDR3: CASSFTGDTEAFF. For the CDR3, the DNA is TGTGCCAGCAGCTTCACAGGGGACACTGAAGCTTTCTTT.

This clone turned up a few times. This chain connects TRBV7-8 to TRBJ2-3, with D tentatively TRBD2 (6 bases). Germline CDR1 reads SGHVS; CDR2 reads FQNEAQ. V lost 0 bases and J 6 bases, leaving 7 bases between the germline ends. This CDR3 comprises 13 residues. Written as DNA, the CDR3 is TGTGCCAGCAGCTTAGCGACTAGGGATACGCAGTATTTT. This codes for CASSLATRDTQYF.

This clone was counted only a few times. V usage is TRBV2 and J usage is TRBJ1-6; D remains ambiguous. CDR1 and CDR2 (germline): SNHLY, FYNNEI. The CDR3 is 14 amino acids. V lost 6 bases and J lost 4, with 10 bases in between. CDR3 coding DNA: TGTGCCAGCAGGATCTCCAGTTATAATTCACCCCTCCACTTT. It yields the protein CASRISSYNSPLHF.

This clone was found once. The chain combines TRBV7-3 with TRBJ2-1; D call uncertain. With 7 bases removed from V and 5 bases from J, the gap between germline ends came to 9 bases. This CDR3 region has 12 residues. The V gene's germline CDR1 is SGHTA and CDR2 FQGTGA. CDR3 DNA: TGTGCCAGCATGGGCCTTGACAATGAGCAGTTCTTC. Its protein is CASMGLDNEQFF. The full variable domain, completed using reference TRBV7-3 and TRBJ2-1, is GAGVSQTPSNKVTEKGKYVELRCDPISGHTALYWYRQSLGQGPEFLIYFQGTGAADDSGLPNDRFFAVRPEGSVSTLKIQRTERGDSAVYLCASMGLDNEQFFGPGTRLTVL.

This sequence joins TRBV10-3 and TRBJ1-1; TRBD1 matches at 7 bases. Germline V gene sequence: CDR1 ENHRY, CDR2 SYGVKD. The CDR3 covers 15 residues. With V trimmed by 6 bases and J by 1 base, 8 bases remained unmatched. Here the CDR3 reads CAIRASTGQNTEAFF. CDR3 DNA sequence: TGTGCCATCAGGGCGTCGACAGGGCAGAACACTGAAGCTTTCTTT.

This clone was found a few times. The chain is built from TRBV7-2 and TRBJ2-5; possible D gene TRBD1, 6 bases. Germline CDR1 and CDR2: SGHTA and FQGNSA. This CDR3 is built from 16 residues. V was clipped by 5 bases and J by 4 bases, with 20 bases between them. The DNA of the CDR3 is TGTGCCAGCAGCCTAAGCAACCCGGGACACGGAGAGACCCAGTACTTC. Encoded protein: CASSLSNPGHGETQYF.

This clone has more than one count but fewer than ten. The rearrangement links TRBV5-4 to TRBJ2-1; D is possibly TRBD2 (6 bases). Between the trimmed V and J ends, which lost 0 bases and 7 bases, there was a span of 14 bases. This CDR3 contains 15 residues. Per the germline V gene, CDR1 is SGHNT and CDR2 is YYREEE (reference sequence). The CDR3 reads CASSLAFGGVNEQFF. Written as DNA, the CDR3 is TGTGCCAGCAGCTTGGCCTTCGGGGGAGTGAATGAGCAGTTCTTC.

This clone was counted at least ten times. The genes are TRBV18 and TRBJ1-1, with unresolved D. V was shortened by 7 bases and J by 3 bases, with 12 bases between the two germline ends. Germline V gives CDR1 KGHSH, CDR2 LQKENI. The CDR3 extends over 13 amino acids. The chain's CDR3 is CASFPSEDTEAFF. Here the CDR3 DNA reads TGTGCCAGCTTCCCCAGTGAGGACACTGAAGCTTTCTTT. The variable domain in full, completed from reference TRBV18 and TRBJ1-1, reads NAGVMQNPRHLVRRRGQEARLRCSPMKGHSHVYWYRQLPEEGLKFMVYLQKENIIDESGMPKERFSAEFPKEGPSILRIQQVVRGDSAAYFCASFPSEDTEAFFGQGTRLTVV.

This sequence joins TRBV7-9 and TRBJ2-7, with a tentative D call TRBD2 (5 bases). Trimming shortened V by 2 bases and J by 2 bases, and 13 bases separated the two germline ends. Germline V CDR1 and CDR2: SEHNR, FQNEAQ (reference sequence). The CDR3 is 15 amino acids. CDR3 residues: CASSLSSGLTYEQYF. The DNA of the CDR3 is TGTGCCAGCAGCTTAAGCTCAGGACTCACCTACGAGCAGTACTTC.

The chain has TRBV20-1 and TRBJ2-7, with D unresolved. Germline V gene lookup returns CDR1 DFQATT and CDR2 SNEGSKA (reference sequence). The CDR3 has 11 amino acids. Trimming cost V 3 bases and J 6 bases, with 9 bases left between them. The chain's CDR3 is CSASSPREQYF. DNA of the CDR3: TGCAGTGCTAGTAGCCCTCGCGAGCAGTACTTC.